A single sample is the source of the 30 T cell receptor beta chains below, sequenced in a study of shared clonotypes between healthy human individuals. Repertoires were generated with immunoSEQ multiplex PCR, while TCRdb's copy carries only in-frame clones and drops some. This table has 950,000 to 1,300,000 clones, around four fifths appearing once. Sample: memory CD4+ T cells sorted from blood. Subset specified: CD45RA-negative fraction. These receptors originate from a man younger than 30 in good health.

The chain uses TRBV5-1 and TRBJ1-1; 7 positions agree with TRBD1. The CDR3 is 16 amino acids. The J segment lost 0 bases and the V segment lost 3 bases, leaving 8 bases of the junction unmatched. Germline V gives CDR1 SGHRS, CDR2 YFSETQ. The CDR3: CASSYSAGGMNTEAFF. The DNA for the CDR3 is TGCGCCAGCAGCTATTCGGCAGGGGGGATGAACACTGAAGCTTTCTTT.

V usage is TRBV10-3 and J usage is TRBJ2-7; D is tentatively TRBD1 or TRBD2 (5 bases each). V lost 3 bases to trimming and J lost 2 bases, with 14 bases between them. This CDR3 is 15 amino acids long. The V gene's germline CDR1 is ENHRY and CDR2 SYGVKD. The CDR3 loop reads CAISDLGTSTYEQYF. CDR3 coding DNA: TGTGCCATCAGTGACCTCGGGACGTCTACCTACGAGCAGTACTTC.

The rearrangement links TRBV15 to TRBJ2-4; 10 bases match TRBD1. J lost 14 bases, V lost 1 base, and 8 bases had no gene match. The CDR3 loop spans 14 amino acids. The germline gives CDR1 LNHNV, CDR2 YYDKDF (reference sequence). CDR3 sequence (DNA): TGTGCCACCAGCAGAGGACAGGGGGCGACCCTCAAGTACTTC. This encodes CATSRGQGATLKYF.

The V call is TRBV7-3, the J call TRBJ2-6; 10 bases align to TRBD1. CDR1 is SGHTA, CDR2 FQGTGA, per germline. The CDR3 spans 19 residues. Trimming cost V 5 bases and J 1 base; bases outside gene matches: 11. In DNA form, the CDR3 reads TGTGCCAGCAGCCCACTGGCCAGGACAGGGGGTTCTGGGGCCAACGTCCTGACTTTC. Its protein product is CASSPLARTGGSGANVLTF.

CDR3 bases: TGTGCCAGCAGCTTTGTGGGAAATGAAGCTTTCTTT. Encoded protein: CASSFVGNEAFF. The chain links TRBV7-6 to TRBJ1-1, with no clear D. V was clipped by 3 bases and J by 7 bases, with 9 bases between them. The CDR3 runs to 12 residues. Per germline, CDR1 SGHVS and CDR2 FNYEAQ.

This sequence joins TRBV11-2 and TRBJ2-4, with 7 bases that match TRBD1. The CDR3 consists of 12 residues. V dropped 6 bases and J dropped 4; count of bases not matched to a gene: 0. Germline lookup yields CDR1 SGHAT and CDR2 FQNNGV. The CDR3 bases are TGTGCCAGCAGGGGACAGAAAAACATTCAGTACTTC. It specifies CASRGQKNIQYF. Complete variable domain (other parts from reference TRBV11-2 and TRBJ2-4): EAGVAQSPRYKIIEKRQSVAFWCNPISGHATLYWYQQILGQGPKLLIQFQNNGVVDDSQLPKDRFSAERLKGVDSTLKIQPAKLEDSAVYLCASRGQKNIQYFGAGTRLSVL.

The genes are TRBV5-6 and TRBJ1-2; D uncertain. The CDR3 covers 13 residues. V lost 4 bases to trimming and J lost 4 bases, with 11 bases between them. Germline-derived CDR1 and CDR2 are SGHDT and YYEEEE. The CDR3 nucleotides are TGTGCCAGCAGCCGGACGGCTACCTATGGCTACACCTTC. Its protein is CASSRTATYGYTF.

The rearrangement uses TRBV20-1 and TRBJ2-7; 9 bases fit TRBD1. The germline gives CDR1 DFQATT, CDR2 SNEGSKA (reference sequence). The CDR3 extends over 11 amino acids. The ends lost 3 bases at V and 11 bases at J; junction bases unmatched: 5. This chain's CDR3 is CSASTRDREYF. The CDR3 DNA follows: TGCAGTGCTAGTACCCGGGACAGGGAGTACTTC.

The rearrangement joins TRBV2 to TRBJ2-1, with D hard to call. CDR3 length: 13 residues. Trimming took off 2 bases at V and 6 bases at J, with 8 bases between the two ends. Looked up from germline, CDR1 is SNHLY and CDR2 is FYNNEI. The CDR3, as DNA: TGTGCCAGCAGTGAACACCAACTCAATGAGCAGTTCTTC. Protein: CASSEHQLNEQFF.

The chain links TRBV6-1 to TRBJ2-1; 11 bases map to TRBD2. Germline CDR1 is MNHNS and CDR2 is SASEGT. After removal of 5 bases from V and 4 bases from J, the junction contained 4 bases not matched to a gene. The CDR3 is 15 residues long. The CDR3 region has the DNA TGTGCCAGCAGTCATAGCGGGGGGGCTTACAATGAGCAGTTCTTC. This translates into CASSHSGGAYNEQFF.

This clone has at least ten counts. The chain employs TRBV10-3 and TRBJ1-4, with D possibly matching TRBD1 (6 bases). The CDR3 loop spans 16 amino acids. Trimming took off 2 bases at V and 3 bases at J, with 13 bases between the two ends. Looked up from germline, CDR1 is ENHRY and CDR2 is SYGVKD. Written as DNA, the CDR3 is TGTGCCATCAGTGAGGGTGGGGGGCGTCCTAATGAAAAACTGTTTTTT. As protein: CAISEGGGRPNEKLFF.

As to this clone: The sample has other DNA sequences that encode this CDR3 too. The chain joins TRBV19 to TRBJ1-5, with TRBD1 identical over 10 bases. Per germline, CDR1 LNHDA and CDR2 SQIVND (reference sequence). Losses at the gene ends were 6 bases for V and 7 bases for J; bases not matched to a gene: 9. The CDR3 totals 15 residues. DNA for the CDR3: TGTGCCAGTAGGGAGACAGGGGGCGCCGGCCAGCCCCAGCATTTT. Translating it yields CASRETGGAGQPQHF.

A remark on this clone: This CDR3 is also generated by other DNA sequences in the sample. The V and J genes are TRBV11-2 and TRBJ2-5; 7 bases line up with TRBD1. V lost 5 bases, J lost 2 bases, and 2 bases stayed unmatched. This CDR3 spans 13 amino acids. The V gene's germline CDR1 is SGHAT and CDR2 FQNNGV. The CDR3 DNA follows: TGTGCCAGCAGCAGGGGGCCGCAAGAGACCCAGTACTTC. This translates into CASSRGPQETQYF.

At least ten counts were recorded for this clone. The genes are TRBV5-1 and TRBJ1-2; 9 bases match TRBD1. The CDR3 loop spans 15 amino acids. Germline assignment: CDR1 SGHRS and CDR2 YFSETQ. The ends lost 3 bases at V and 2 bases at J; junction bases unmatched: 5. This CDR3 reads CASSSSGTGNYGYTF. DNA of the CDR3: TGCGCCAGCAGCTCTTCCGGGACAGGGAACTATGGCTACACCTTC. The whole variable domain, remainder taken from reference TRBV5-1 and TRBJ1-2, is KAGVTQTPRYLIKTRGQQVTLSCSPISGHRSVSWYQQTPGQGLQFLFEYFSETQRNKGNFPGRFSGRQFSNSRSEMNVSTLELGDSALYLCASSSSGTGNYGYTFGSGTRLTVV.

The V gene is TRBV28, the J gene TRBJ2-7, with D tentatively TRBD1 or TRBD2 (6 bases each). With 5 bases removed from V and 5 bases from J, the gap between germline ends came to 16 bases. The length of the CDR3 is 14 residues. The germline gives CDR1 MDHEN, CDR2 SYDVKM. CDR3 residues: CASSGGTSPNEQYF. In DNA form, the CDR3 reads TGTGCCAGCAGTGGCGGGACAAGCCCCAACGAGCAGTACTTC. The full variable domain, rest sourced from reference TRBV28 and TRBJ2-7, is DVKVTQSSRYLVKRTGEKVFLECVQDMDHENMFWYRQDPGLGLRLIYFSYDVKMKEKGDIPEGYSVSREKKERFSLILESASTNQTSMYLCASSGGTSPNEQYFGPGTRLTVT.

The chain uses TRBV6-6 and TRBJ2-1; 7 positions agree with TRBD2. The junction had 4 bases not matched to a gene; V was cut back by 2 bases and J by 0 bases. CDR1 is MNHNY and CDR2 is SVGAGI in the germline V gene (reference sequence). This CDR3 is built from 16 residues. The CDR3 protein is CASSYDGGSSYNEQFF. DNA for the CDR3: TGTGCCAGCAGTTACGACGGCGGGAGCTCCTACAATGAGCAGTTCTTC.

The CDR3 loop is CASSSLGGAGGYTF. The CDR3 region has the DNA TGCGCCAGCAGCTCGCTAGGAGGCGCGGGTGGCTACACCTTC. The V and J genes are TRBV5-1 and TRBJ1-2; D uncertain. V dropped 3 bases and J dropped 7 bases, with 16 bases sitting between them. This CDR3 spans 14 amino acids. The germline gives CDR1 SGHRS, CDR2 YFSETQ.

The V gene is TRBV5-6, the J gene TRBJ1-6; D is ambiguous. The CDR3 is 15 amino acids. Trimming left V 2 bases short and J 6 bases short, with 12 bases between. Germline V gives CDR1 SGHDT, CDR2 YYEEEE. Here the CDR3 DNA reads TGTGCCAGCAGCTTCGGACTGACTACTAATTCACCCCTCCACTTT. Its translation: CASSFGLTTNSPLHF.

The V gene is TRBV7-9, the J gene TRBJ2-5; a possible D gene is TRBD1 (6 bases). Trimming removed 0 bases at V and 5 bases at J, with 16 bases between. The CDR3 runs 16 residues. Germline V CDR1 and CDR2: SEHNR, FQNEAQ (reference sequence). CDR3 nucleotides: TGTGCCAGCAGCTTAGCGCTGGGAGCAGGGGCGGAGACCCAGTACTTC. Its protein product is CASSLALGAGAETQYF.

This clone was picked up many times. This sequence joins TRBV29-1 and TRBJ2-2; 7 nucleotides line up with TRBD1. CDR1 SQVTM and CDR2 ANQGSEA come from the germline V gene. This CDR3 has 15 residues. Trimming cost V 4 bases and J 0 bases; bases outside gene matches: 5. The CDR3 here is CSVAGGQSNTGELFF. As DNA, the CDR3 is TGCAGCGTTGCAGGGGGTCAGTCGAACACCGGGGAGCTGTTTTTT.

This chain uses TRBV6-5 with TRBJ1-5, with 7 bases lining up with TRBD1. Losses at the gene ends were 0 bases for V and 6 bases for J; bases not matched to a gene: 5. The germline gives CDR1 MNHEY, CDR2 SVGAGI. The CDR3 spans 15 residues. The CDR3 nucleotides read TGTGCCAGCAGTTACTCGCGGACAGGAGGTCAGCCCCAGCATTTT. Protein: CASSYSRTGGQPQHF.

The CDR3 coding sequence is TGTGCCAGCAGCGGGACAGGGGACTCTAACTATGGCTACACCTTC. It specifies CASSGTGDSNYGYTF. The V gene is TRBV6-5, the J gene TRBJ1-2; 10 bases fit TRBD1. The CDR3 runs 15 residues. The germline gives CDR1 MNHEY, CDR2 SVGAGI. V was clipped by 6 bases and J by 0 bases; unmatched bases: 4.

This chain uses TRBV30 with TRBJ2-5, with 7 positions matching TRBD1. Germline CDR1 reads GTSNPN; CDR2 reads SVGIG (reference sequence). Losses at the gene ends were 2 bases for V and 2 bases for J; bases not matched to a gene: 14. This CDR3 has 17 amino acids. CDR3: CAWSYEGARQFQETQYF. DNA for the CDR3: TGTGCCTGGAGTTACGAGGGGGCCCGACAATTTCAAGAGACCCAGTACTTC.

V usage is TRBV28 and J usage is TRBJ2-7; D perhaps matches TRBD1 (6 bases). This CDR3 is built from 16 residues. V dropped 3 bases and J dropped 5 bases, with 20 bases sitting between them. The germline V gene encodes CDR1 MDHEN and CDR2 SYDVKM. Written as DNA, the CDR3 is TGTGCCAGCAGTTTCTACGGACAGCGTCCCAAGGACGAGCAGTACTTC. It is translated as CASSFYGQRPKDEQYF.

This clone was seen more than once but under ten times. The chain links TRBV19 to TRBJ1-5, with D possibly TRBD1 on 6 matching bases. The germline gives CDR1 LNHDA, CDR2 SQIVND (reference sequence). Trimming stripped 3 bases from V and 1 base from J, with 13 bases between. The CDR3 spans 16 residues. CDR3 amino acids: CASSMGAGRSNQPQHF. As DNA, the CDR3 is TGTGCCAGTAGTATGGGGGCGGGGAGAAGCAATCAGCCCCAGCATTTT. The complete variable domain, with remaining parts taken from reference TRBV19 and TRBJ1-5, reads DGGITQSPKYLFRKEGQNVTLSCEQNLNHDAMYWYRQDPGQGLRLIYYSQIVNDFQKGDIAEGYSVSREKKESFPLTVTSAQKNPTAFYLCASSMGAGRSNQPQHFGDGTRLSIL.

The CDR3 coding sequence is TGTGCCAGCAGTTCGACAGATTACAATGAGCAGTTCTTC. This translates into CASSSTDYNEQFF. The chain combines TRBV28 with TRBJ2-1, with a tentative D call TRBD1 (5 bases). V was trimmed by 4 bases and J by 4 bases, leaving 8 bases between them. Germline CDR1 and CDR2: MDHEN and SYDVKM. This CDR3 is 13 amino acids long.

The rearrangement links TRBV2 to TRBJ2-2; D gene unclear. Trimming removed 7 bases at V and 2 bases at J, with 14 bases between. CDR3 length: 15 residues. From germline, CDR1 is SNHLY and CDR2 FYNNEI. The CDR3 nucleotides read TGTGCCAGCACCCCATTGGGGTTTAACACCGGGGAGCTGTTTTTT. This translates into CASTPLGFNTGELFF.

The V call is TRBV6-6, the J call TRBJ1-4; D is unclear. The CDR3 consists of 12 residues. CDR1 is MNHNY and CDR2 is SVGAGI in the germline V gene (reference sequence). V gave up 7 bases and J gave up 6 bases, with 9 bases separating them. Here the CDR3 reads CASMFPDEKLFF. The CDR3 DNA reads TGTGCCAGCATGTTCCCAGATGAAAAACTGTTTTTT.

This clone was detected only a few times. The genes are TRBV5-5 and TRBJ2-1; 7 nucleotides match TRBD1. Germline trimming cut 3 bases from V and 4 bases from J; bases unmatched to any gene: 7. Germline assignment: CDR1 SGHKS and CDR2 YYEKEE (reference sequence). The CDR3 extends over 15 amino acids. The CDR3 reads CASSSRTGLYNEQFF. In nucleotides, the CDR3 is TGTGCCAGCAGCTCCCGGACAGGATTATACAATGAGCAGTTCTTC.

The table lists this clone with a few counts. The chain combines TRBV19 with TRBJ1-2; perhaps TRBD1 as D (5 bases). The germline V and J ends were trimmed by 9 bases and 3 bases, with 23 bases remaining between them. CDR1 and CDR2 (germline): LNHDA, SQIVND (reference sequence). The CDR3 consists of 16 residues. The CDR3 region is CASRELGGSGDYGYTF. CDR3 in DNA: TGTGCCAGCAGGGAATTAGGCGGGAGTGGGGACTATGGCTACACCTTC.